This TCR beta chain was obtained from a study of response to subunit inactivated influenza vaccine (dated by TCRdb to between 2018 and 2020). Some background on the complete study: To follow how T cells responded to a trivalent subunit inactivated influenza vaccine, the researchers relied on deep quantitative profiling of the T cell receptor repertoire.

From a lookup of the germline V gene (reference sequence), CDR1 and CDR2 are LNHNV and YYDKDF. Taken from cysteine to phenylalanine, the CDR3 has 15 residues. Of the read, only the CDR3 DNA is kept; its 45 bases are in frame from base 1. Trimming costs V 8 bases and J 4 bases, and their ends lie 18 bases apart. This clonotype was picked up many times. Its recognized antigen is unknown. No per-base quality is available; no much larger clone lies one base away. Points the paper makes about the study in general: It was suggested by the authors that each seasonal influenza vaccination may recruit only a limited number of new T cells.

The library relied on RT-PCR. Sequencing was carried out with an Illumina HiSeq 2500. The raw public data were reprocessed by TCRdb itself: fastp quality trimming at Q25, MiXCR clonotype calling, in-frame beta chains only. Each CDR3 protein appears once, grouped with its most common genes and DNA. The sample table shows approximately 520,000 distinct CDR3 sequences, and 16% are seen once. The top ten clonotypes cover less than 4% of the sample. The starting material was CD4+ T cells sorted from PBMCs, obtained roughly 24 months after vaccination. This chain joins TRBV15 to TRBJ2-1; the D assignment is uncertain and may be TRBD1 or TRBD2, with 5 bases supporting each. The receptor's source is a man aged 50-75 years who received an inactivated influenza vaccine. Donor details come from another sample of the same person, matched by shared clones. The base sequence is TGTGCCACCGCTAGAATGGGGGAAACTTACAATGAGCAGTTCTTC. Its coded protein is CATARMGETYNEQFF. When the CDR3 is completed using the reference TRBV15 and TRBJ2-1 genes on either side, the full variable domain is DAMVIQNPRYQVTQFGKPVTLSCSQTLNHNVMYWYQQKSSQAPKLLFHYYDKDFNNEADTPDNFQSRRPNTSFCFLDIRSPGLGDTAMYLCATARMGETYNEQFFGPGTRLTVL.